This T cell receptor beta chain was recorded in a study of T-cell memory formation after mild COVID-19. Overall study context: Clusters of TCRs were largely donor specific. Study-wide results and limits: For second-wave clones that peaked at day 37, SARS-CoV-2 specificity went unverified. There were some responding clones in pre-infection memory, which suggested that cross-reactive memory had joined.

5'RACE with constant-segment primers built TCRalpha and TCRbeta cDNA libraries with UMIs. TCRdb fed the 5' RACE reads into MiXCR, producing one record per CDR3 protein. The sample lists some 450,000 distinct CDR3 sequences, about 19% seen once, with more than 8% in the top ten. On this clonotype itself: Its specificity is not known.

The material sequenced was PBMCs or a T cell subset sorted from them (not recorded which). The sequence was obtained from an adult woman who had mild COVID-19 (a few samples of this study predate the infection). Cell type and time point are not known.

CDR3: CASSPDSVGEQFF. CDR3 nucleotide sequence: TGTGCCAGCAGCCCAGACAGTGTTGGCGAGCAGTTCTTC. The V and J genes are TRBV7-2 and TRBJ2-1, with D perhaps TRBD1 (5 bases). The CDR3 runs 13 residues. Per germline, CDR1 SGHTA and CDR2 FQGNSA. V was trimmed by 5 bases and J by 10 bases, leaving 15 bases between them.